The clone carrying this T cell receptor (beta chain) was detected only a few times. As yet, its antigen is unknown. A far larger clone is a single base away, which makes a read error likely. Additional DNA sequences in this sample encode the identical CDR3. This record belongs to a study of shared clonotypes between healthy human individuals. Study-wide background: Donor composition was a couple of women and a few men, aged 18 to 49. Whole-study results and caveats: Sequencing depth was predicted to influence how clonotypes are shared among donors.

This table comes from immunoSEQ multiplex PCR, and its TCRdb copy is limited to in-frame clones, with some not included. Altogether 470,000 or so clones are present, around 85% being singletons, with the ten largest covering 10% to 15%. Healthy and HIV-negative, the adult donors had no recent acute infections or vaccinations. Unsorted samples drew genomic DNA from 85 million to 90 million PBMCs. The CDR3 extends over 16 amino acids. Germline values: CDR1 SNHLY, CDR2 FYNNEI. Sequenced input: PBMCs. J is TRBJ2-2 and V is TRBV2; tentative D call: TRBD1 (6 bases). The sequence came from a woman aged 40 to 50 in good health. Some clones in this sample may be carry-over from other donors' samples. CDR3 sequence (DNA): TGTGCCAGCAGTGATCGGGCATATGGGGACACCGGGGAGCTGTTTTTC. Protein: CASSDRAYGDTGELFF.